This is a list of T cell receptor beta chains from one sample in a study of T cell changes during pregnancy in multiple sclerosis. Profiling relied on immunoSEQ multiplex PCR, and the TCRdb table lists in-frame clones only, not all of them. The sample includes tens of thousands of clones, almost 95% of them seen just once. The starting material was CD4+ T cells from peripheral blood mononuclear cells, obtained in the third trimester of pregnancy. The receptors shown here come from a female donor in good health, enrolled as a control in a pregnancy study. CDR3s include the opening cysteine and the closing phenylalanine or tryptophan.

j_gene | v_gene | CDR3aa
TRBJ1-4 | TRBV4-1 | CASSISDRVNEKLFF
TRBJ2-1 | TRBV7-2 | CASNSGRGPHNEQFF
TRBJ1-2 | TRBV7-9 | CASSPRDSNYGYTF
TRBJ2-7 | TRBV29-1 | CSVKIQGYEQYF
TRBJ1-3 | TRBV6-6 | CASSYGWADSGNTIYF
TRBJ1-2 | TRBV6-6 | CASNQVLSNYGYTF
TRBJ1-1 | TRBV5-4 | CASSATTERVTEAFF
TRBJ2-3 | TRBV4-3 | CASSQDTITSSTDTQYF
TRBJ2-6 | TRBV19 | CASKSVHSGANVLTF
TRBJ1-3 | TRBV27 | CASSLSPVGGNTIYF
TRBJ2-2 | TRBV2 | CASSETGTAGELFF
TRBJ1-4 | TRBV5-5 | CASRRQGAGRRDEKLFF
TRBJ2-3 | TRBV6-5 | CASRRVPTDTQYF
TRBJ2-7 | TRBV27 | CATTKRTTGDYEQYF
TRBJ2-3 | TRBV7-3 | CASSSTGGPDTQYF
TRBJ1-1 | TRBV7-3 | CASRRGMNTEAFF
TRBJ1-2 | TRBV6-6 | CASSYGAGGYTF
TRBJ2-7 | TRBV18 | CASSPRNPGAYEQYF
TRBJ1-4 | TRBV28 | CASSLKQGTHEKLFF
TRBJ2-3 | TRBV9 | CASSSSVSPTDTQYF
TRBJ1-6 | TRBV5-1 | CASSRGASESPLHF
TRBJ1-2 | TRBV28 | CASSPPRGYYGYTF
TRBJ1-6 | TRBV27 | CASSFLDRNNSPLHF
TRBJ1-2 | TRBV5-3 | CARSLEGNGYTF
TRBJ2-1 | TRBV5-8 | CASSSVGSYYNEQFF
TRBJ1-4 | TRBV28 | CASSLGGARGEKLFF
TRBJ2-2 | TRBV28 | CASSFMGAQNTGELFF
TRBJ2-7 | TRBV7-2 | CASSLLAGNYEQYF
TRBJ2-7 | TRBV7-2 | CASSSTRGLEQYF
TRBJ1-5 | TRBV19 | CASNDGQGRNQPQHF
TRBJ2-5 | TRBV5-4 | CASSVKRGGETQYF
TRBJ2-7 | TRBV29-1 | CSVDGQGAYEQYF
TRBJ1-2 | TRBV30 | CAWSRGGANYGYTF
TRBJ2-1 | TRBV4-1 | CASSQAPSSYNEQFF
TRBJ2-1 | TRBV27 | CASSLGLSRDNEQFF
TRBJ2-3 | TRBV6-5 | CASSSPTGSTDTQYF
TRBJ2-5 | TRBV28 | CASSYPSGGSGETQYF
TRBJ1-1 | TRBV7-3 | CASSLNGGAEAFF
TRBJ1-4 | TRBV14 | CASSPMVATNEKLFF